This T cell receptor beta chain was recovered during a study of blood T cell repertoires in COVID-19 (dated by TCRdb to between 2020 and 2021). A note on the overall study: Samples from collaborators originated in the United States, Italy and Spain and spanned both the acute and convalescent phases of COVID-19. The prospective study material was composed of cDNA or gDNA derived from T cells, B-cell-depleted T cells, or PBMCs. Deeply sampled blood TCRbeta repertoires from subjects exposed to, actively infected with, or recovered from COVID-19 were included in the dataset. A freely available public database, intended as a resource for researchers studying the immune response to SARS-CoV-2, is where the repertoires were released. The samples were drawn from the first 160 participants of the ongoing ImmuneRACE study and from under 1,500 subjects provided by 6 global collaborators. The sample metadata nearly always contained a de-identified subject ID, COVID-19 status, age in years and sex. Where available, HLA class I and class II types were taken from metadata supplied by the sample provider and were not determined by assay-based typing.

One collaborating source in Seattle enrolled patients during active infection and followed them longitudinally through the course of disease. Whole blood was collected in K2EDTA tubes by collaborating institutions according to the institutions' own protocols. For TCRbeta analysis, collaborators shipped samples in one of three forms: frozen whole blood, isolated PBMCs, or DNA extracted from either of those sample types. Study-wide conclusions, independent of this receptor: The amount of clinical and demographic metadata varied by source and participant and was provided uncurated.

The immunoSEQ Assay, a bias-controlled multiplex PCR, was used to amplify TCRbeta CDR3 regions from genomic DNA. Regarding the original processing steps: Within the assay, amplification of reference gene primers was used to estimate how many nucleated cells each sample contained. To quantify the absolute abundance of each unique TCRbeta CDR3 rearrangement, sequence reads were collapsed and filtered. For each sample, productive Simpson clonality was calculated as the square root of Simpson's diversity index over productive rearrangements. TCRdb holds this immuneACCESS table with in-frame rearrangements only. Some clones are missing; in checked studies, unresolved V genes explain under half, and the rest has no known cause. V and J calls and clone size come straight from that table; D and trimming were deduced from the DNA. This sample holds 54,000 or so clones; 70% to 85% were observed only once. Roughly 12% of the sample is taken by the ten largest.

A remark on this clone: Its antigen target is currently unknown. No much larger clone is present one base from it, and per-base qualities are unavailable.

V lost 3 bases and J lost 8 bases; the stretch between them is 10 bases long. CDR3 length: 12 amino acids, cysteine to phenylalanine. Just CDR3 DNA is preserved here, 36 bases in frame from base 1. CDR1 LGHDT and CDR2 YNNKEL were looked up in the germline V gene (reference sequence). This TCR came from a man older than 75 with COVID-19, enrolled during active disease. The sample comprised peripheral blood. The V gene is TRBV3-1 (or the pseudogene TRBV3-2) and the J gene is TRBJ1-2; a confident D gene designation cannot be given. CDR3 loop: CASSQAGAGYTF. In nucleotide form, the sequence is TGTGCCAGCAGCCAGGCAGGCGCGGGCTACACCTTC.